The 15 T cell receptor beta chains listed next were all sequenced from one sample in a study of blood T cell repertoires in COVID-19. Using immunoSEQ multiplex PCR, the repertoire was profiled, and TCRdb retains in-frame clones only, with some absent. The sample lists 270,000 or so clones; less than 90% were seen once. The source material was peripheral blood. These receptor sequences come from a human donor in a cohort sampled during active COVID-19.

V gene TRBV5-1 combines with J gene TRBJ1-2; TRBD1 aligns across 10 bases. The V and J ends lost 0 bases and 3 bases, in that order; junction bases with no gene match: 8. Germline loops: CDR1 SGHRS, CDR2 YFSETQ. The CDR3 contains 17 residues. CDR3 sequence (DNA): TGCGCCAGCAGCTTGGGTCCGGGACAGGGGATCTACTATGGCTACACCTTC. This translates into CASSLGPGQGIYYGYTF.

V is TRBV29-1 and J is TRBJ2-5, with TRBD2 matching over 11 bases. This CDR3 spans 15 amino acids. V shed 7 bases and J 4 bases; nucleotides not matched to a gene: 11. CDR1 SQVTM and CDR2 ANQGSEA come from the germline V gene. The CDR3 DNA reads as TGCAGCGCCGTCCTAGCGGGAGGACAGGGAGAGACCCAGTACTTC. Translated, it gives CSAVLAGGQGETQYF.

V gene TRBV9 combines with J gene TRBJ2-3, with 9 positions matching TRBD2. The germline gives CDR1 SGDLS, CDR2 YYNGEE. The CDR3 has 15 residues. Trimming took 1 base from V and 3 from J; bases not matched to a gene: 3. CDR3 nucleotides: TGTGCCAGCAGCGTAATTAGCGGGAGAACAGATACGCAGTATTTT. It is translated as CASSVISGRTDTQYF.

This chain uses TRBV2 with TRBJ2-7; D gene uncertain. Germline V CDR1 and CDR2: SNHLY, FYNNEI. V lost 2 bases and J lost 3, with 8 bases in between. CDR3 length equals 13 residues. CDR3 amino acids: CASSEMSLYEQYF. CDR3 coding DNA: TGTGCCAGCAGTGAAATGTCCCTCTACGAGCAGTACTTC. The full variable domain, its missing parts supplied by reference TRBV2 and TRBJ2-7, is EPEVTQTPSHQVTQMGQEVILRCVPISNHLYFYWYRQILGQKVEFLVSFYNNEISEKSEIFDDQFSVERPDGSNFTLKIRSTKLEDSAMYFCASSEMSLYEQYFGPGTRLTVT.

This chain connects TRBV5-1 to TRBJ1-4; possibly TRBD1 for D (5 bases). This CDR3 is 17 amino acids long. The germline gives CDR1 SGHRS, CDR2 YFSETQ. With 7 bases removed from V and 0 bases from J, the gap between germline ends came to 19 bases. CDR3 bases: TGCGCCAGCTCAAGGGGTGCAGGTTCGACAACTAATGAAAAACTGTTTTTT. As protein: CASSRGAGSTTNEKLFF.

This chain links TRBV27 with TRBJ2-1, with D tentatively TRBD2 (6 bases). Trimming shortened V by 4 bases and J by 10 bases, and 17 bases separated the two germline ends. The CDR3 covers 14 residues. CDR1 MNHEY and CDR2 SMNVEV come from the germline V gene (reference sequence). This chain's CDR3 is CASSYTEREREQFF. Here the CDR3 DNA reads TGTGCCAGCAGTTACACGGAACGGGAGAGGGAGCAGTTCTTC.

This clone appeared a single time. The rearrangement links TRBV19 to TRBJ2-7, with TRBD2 matching 11 bases. The trim removed 6 bases at V and 2 bases at J, leaving 9 bases unmatched. CDR1 is LNHDA and CDR2 is SQIVND in the germline V gene (reference sequence). This CDR3 spans 16 amino acids. CDR3 DNA: TGTGCCAGTAGCCGAACGACTAGCGGGATTGCCTACGAGCAGTACTTC. It yields the protein CASSRTTSGIAYEQYF.

This clone came up a few times. This chain connects TRBV7-2 to TRBJ1-6; D may be TRBD1 (6 bases). Germline loops: CDR1 SGHTA, CDR2 FQGNSA. The CDR3 contains 15 residues. V lost 10 bases and J lost 0, with 13 bases in between. CDR3 protein: CATDPRGSYNSPLHF. In DNA, the CDR3 is TGTGCCACCGACCCCAGGGGCTCCTATAATTCACCCCTCCACTTT.

This sequence joins TRBV10-3 and TRBJ1-5; 7 positions match TRBD1. The CDR3 is made up of 15 amino acids. Germline V lookup: CDR1 ENHRY, CDR2 SYGVKD. V was clipped by 3 bases and J by 2 bases; unmatched bases: 4. The CDR3 here is CAISDSGGGNQPQHF. The CDR3 DNA follows: TGTGCCATCAGTGATTCAGGGGGTGGCAATCAGCCCCAGCATTTT.

This sequence joins TRBV14 and TRBJ2-7; 10 bases are shared with TRBD2. There are 15 residues in the CDR3. The junction had 6 bases not matched to a gene; V was cut back by 4 bases and J by 3 bases. Germline V lookup: CDR1 SGHDN, CDR2 FVKESK. The CDR3 DNA reads as TGTGCCAGCAGCCGACGACTAGCGGGCCTCTACGAGCAGTACTTC. Translating it yields CASSRRLAGLYEQYF.

The chain uses TRBV11-2 and TRBJ2-3; TRBD1 might be the D (5 bases). The CDR3 is 10 amino acids. Trimming pared 8 bases from V and 6 bases from J, leaving 6 bases between. Germline CDR1 is SGHAT and CDR2 is FQNNGV. The DNA for the CDR3 is TGTGCCAGCGGGGCGGATACGCAGTATTTT. Translated, it gives CASGADTQYF.

V gene TRBV27 combines with J gene TRBJ2-6; 7 bases agree with TRBD2. The germline V gene has CDR1 MNHEY and CDR2 SMNVEV (reference sequence). This CDR3 has 18 residues. V lost 6 bases, J lost 0 bases, and 11 bases stayed unmatched. The DNA of the CDR3 is TGTGCCAGCAGAAAATGGGGGGAGGGAAACTCTGGGGCCAACGTCCTGACTTTC. This gives the protein CASRKWGEGNSGANVLTF.

J is TRBJ2-3 and V is TRBV5-1, with D hard to call. V gave up 0 bases and J gave up 6 bases, with 17 bases separating them. The germline V gene has CDR1 SGHRS and CDR2 YFSETQ. The CDR3 is made up of 16 amino acids. For the CDR3, the DNA is TGCGCCAGCAGCTTGGCTATCTCTCCCCGGTACGATACGCAGTATTTT. Protein product: CASSLAISPRYDTQYF.

V gene TRBV19 combines with J gene TRBJ2-1; TRBD1 agrees at 9 bases. This CDR3 comprises 15 residues. The V and J ends lost 3 bases and 13 bases, in that order; junction bases with no gene match: 13. Germline CDR1 reads LNHDA; CDR2 reads SQIVND (reference sequence). As DNA, the CDR3 is TGTGCCAGTAGTATGGTCCCCGGGACAGGGCGAGGCCAGTTCTTC. The encoded protein is CASSMVPGTGRGQFF.

This rearrangement joins TRBV2 to TRBJ2-1; TRBD2 aligns across 11 bases. Trimming cost V 7 bases and J 0 bases; bases outside gene matches: 11. This CDR3 region has 18 residues. Germline CDR1 SNHLY, CDR2 FYNNEI. Here the CDR3 DNA reads TGTGCCAGCACCTTGAACCGACTAGCGGGAAGCTCCTACAATGAGCAGTTCTTC. This codes for CASTLNRLAGSSYNEQFF.